This T cell receptor beta chain was captured by sequencing in a study of Graves' ophthalmopathy and Graves' hyperthyroidism. This clonotype came up a few times. CDR3 regions of TCR beta were amplified from RNA transcripts. First-round RT-PCR employed HTBI primers, with a second-round multiplex PCR after it. TCRdb processed the multiplex PCR reads anew with MiXCR; each CDR3 protein has one entry. This table holds about 620,000 distinct CDR3 sequences, 22% found once. This TCR was recovered from a woman aged 18-29 years with stable Graves' hyperthyroidism. Some clones in this sample may be carry-over from other donors' samples. The sample taken for sequencing was peripheral blood.

The CDR3 spells CASSRQGARAFF. The CDR3, as DNA: TGTGCCAGCAGTCGACAGGGGGCAAGAGCTTTCTTT. J is TRBJ1-1 and V is TRBV12-3 or TRBV12-4; 10 bases are a match to TRBD1. The CDR3 runs 12 residues. V lost 5 bases to trimming and J lost 10 bases; unmatched junction nucleotides: 4.